Each of the 30 T cell receptor beta chains below was sequenced from the same sample in a study of blood T cell repertoires in COVID-19 (TCRdb year 2020). Libraries were made using the immunoSEQ multiplex PCR assay. In its TCRdb copy, this immuneACCESS table keeps in-frame sequences only and misses some clones. Where compared with another copy, unresolved V genes explain less than half of these, and the others have no known cause. The sample table lists about 190,000 clones, approximately 84% of them with a count of one. The ten largest clones take up roughly 3.2% of the sample. Sequenced material: PBMCs or T cells enriched from blood (not recorded which). These receptors were taken from a woman aged 25 to 39 who had recovered from COVID-19.

J is TRBJ1-2 and V is TRBV19, with D maybe TRBD1 (6 bases). Between the trimmed V and J ends, which lost 1 base and 2 bases, there was a span of 8 bases. Germline assignment: CDR1 LNHDA and CDR2 SQIVND (reference sequence). This CDR3 contains 14 residues. In DNA form, the CDR3 reads TGTGCCAGTAGTATAGTAACAGGGAACTATGGCTACACCTTC. Its protein is CASSIVTGNYGYTF. The whole variable domain, remainder taken from reference TRBV19 and TRBJ1-2, is DGGITQSPKYLFRKEGQNVTLSCEQNLNHDAMYWYRQDPGQGLRLIYYSQIVNDFQKGDIAEGYSVSREKKESFPLTVTSAQKNPTAFYLCASSIVTGNYGYTFGSGTRLTVV.

CDR3: CASSLRDSNVYGYTF. For the CDR3, the DNA is TGTGCCAGCAGCTTACGAGACAGTAACGTCTATGGCTACACCTTC. The chain joins TRBV7-2 to TRBJ1-2, with a tentative D call TRBD1 (5 bases). Germline V lookup: CDR1 SGHTA, CDR2 FQGNSA. The CDR3 is made up of 15 amino acids. Deletions cut 2 bases from V and 4 bases from J, with 14 bases between.

The chain joins TRBV5-1 to TRBJ1-6, with D unclear. The V gene's germline CDR1 is SGHRS and CDR2 YFSETQ. The length of the CDR3 is 13 residues. V gave up 7 bases and J gave up 8 bases, with 13 bases separating them. In DNA form, the CDR3 reads TGCGCCAGCCGGAGGCAGGACGATTCACCCCTCCACTTT. It yields the protein CASRRQDDSPLHF.

The V and J genes are TRBV12-3 or TRBV12-4 and TRBJ2-5, with D uncertain. The CDR3 is 11 amino acids. Trimming removed 3 bases from V and 13 bases from J, with 12 bases in between. The CDR3 here is CASSFNIDPYF. Here the CDR3 DNA reads TGTGCCAGCAGTTTCAACATTGATCCGTACTTC.

This clone was counted once. The chain has TRBV7-2 and TRBJ1-2; 9 bases are a match to TRBD1. CDR1 and CDR2 (germline): SGHTA, FQGNSA. V dropped 5 bases and J dropped 7; count of bases not matched to a gene: 5. This CDR3 region has 13 residues. The CDR3 loop reads CASSPTGGSGYTF. The CDR3, as DNA: TGTGCCAGCAGCCCCACAGGGGGCAGTGGCTACACCTTC.

V usage is TRBV9 and J usage is TRBJ2-2; D perhaps matches TRBD1 (6 bases). Looked up from germline, CDR1 is SGDLS and CDR2 is YYNGEE. The V gene lost 7 bases and the J gene lost 3 bases, with 16 bases spanning the gap. This CDR3 comprises 15 residues. This CDR3 is CASDATDRYTGELFF. The CDR3 region has the DNA TGTGCCAGCGACGCAACGGACAGATACACCGGGGAGCTGTTTTTT.

The rearrangement uses TRBV18 and TRBJ1-2; 8 nucleotides align to TRBD1. This CDR3 contains 16 residues. The germline gives CDR1 KGHSH, CDR2 LQKENI. V shed 6 bases, J shed 6 bases, and the junction held 15 bases outside the gene matches. CDR3 nucleotide sequence: TGTGCCAGCTCCGAGAGACGACAGGGGTCCGATCATGGCTACACCTTC. Encoded protein: CASSERRQGSDHGYTF. Combining the CDR3 with reference TRBV18 and TRBJ1-2 gives the whole variable domain NAGVMQNPRHLVRRRGQEARLRCSPMKGHSHVYWYRQLPEEGLKFMVYLQKENIIDESGMPKERFSAEFPKEGPSILRIQQVVRGDSAAYFCASSERRQGSDHGYTFGSGTRLTVV.

V and J are TRBV11-2 and TRBJ2-1, with 8 bases matching TRBD2. Germline CDR1 and CDR2: SGHAT and FQNNGV. The CDR3 covers 18 residues. The V and J ends lost 1 base and 4 bases, in that order; junction bases with no gene match: 12. The chain's CDR3 is CASSLVAGGRTLYNEQFF. CDR3 coding DNA: TGTGCCAGCAGCTTAGTTGCGGGAGGCCGAACTCTATACAATGAGCAGTTCTTC.

The chain combines TRBV6-5 with TRBJ2-5; 7 bases align to TRBD2. The V and J ends lost 0 bases and 5 bases, in that order; junction bases with no gene match: 3. This CDR3 comprises 14 residues. Germline V gives CDR1 MNHEY, CDR2 SVGAGI. As DNA, the CDR3 is TGTGCCAGCAGTTACTCCGGGGGGTGGGAGACCCAGTACTTC. This translates into CASSYSGGWETQYF.

V gene TRBV5-4 combines with J gene TRBJ2-1; no definite D call. Germline CDR1 SGHNT, CDR2 YYREEE (reference sequence). V lost 3 bases and J 5 bases, leaving 12 bases between the germline ends. The CDR3 covers 14 residues. CDR3 region: CASSSSDTNNEQFF. CDR3 nucleotides: TGTGCCAGCAGCTCCTCAGACACCAACAATGAGCAGTTCTTC.

J is TRBJ2-2 and V is TRBV9; 9 nucleotides align to TRBD2. After removal of 3 bases from V and 7 bases from J, the junction contained 13 bases not matched to a gene. The germline CDR1 and CDR2 sequences are SGDLS and YYNGEE. This CDR3 has 17 residues. In DNA, the CDR3 is TGTGCCAGCAGCGCCCTGGCGCGGGGGGGCCGGGGCGGGGAGCTGTTTTTT. It encodes CASSALARGGRGGELFF.

The chain couples TRBV5-6 to TRBJ2-1, with 7 bases lining up with TRBD2. The ends lost 1 base at V and 9 bases at J; junction bases unmatched: 7. CDR1 and CDR2 from the germline V gene are SGHDT and YYEEEE. The CDR3 is made up of 14 amino acids. The CDR3 DNA sequence: TGTGCCAGCAGCTTGCTTCAGCGGGATGGTGAGCAGTTCTTC. This gives the protein CASSLLQRDGEQFF.

This clone showed up just a few times. This chain joins TRBV29-1 and TRBJ1-1; D call uncertain. Germline V gene lookup returns CDR1 SQVTM and CDR2 ANQGSEA. Trimming left V 4 bases short and J 0 bases short, with 9 bases between. The CDR3 extends over 13 amino acids. The CDR3, as DNA: TGCAGCGTTGGATTCGGGGTGAACACTGAAGCTTTCTTT. It yields the protein CSVGFGVNTEAFF.

The chain is built from TRBV12-3 or TRBV12-4 and TRBJ2-5, with TRBD2 matching over 8 bases. The junction had 6 bases not matched to a gene; V was cut back by 8 bases and J by 4 bases. CDR3 length: 13 residues. The CDR3 nucleotides read TGTGCCAGCCGTGAGAGCGGGGGAGAGACCCAGTACTTC. Protein: CASRESGGETQYF.

The CDR3 region is CASSYLGQGNQPQHF. Written as DNA, the CDR3 is TGTGCCAGCAGTTACCTTGGACAGGGCAATCAGCCCCAGCATTTT. The rearrangement joins TRBV6-6 to TRBJ1-5; the match to TRBD1 covers 7 bases. V lost 2 bases to trimming and J lost 2 bases; unmatched junction nucleotides: 3. This CDR3 has 15 amino acids. Germline assignment: CDR1 MNHNY and CDR2 SVGAGI (reference sequence).

This clone came up a few times. The chain joins TRBV11-3 to TRBJ2-3; no definite D call. Between the trimmed V and J ends, which lost 3 bases and 2 bases, there was a span of 12 bases. The CDR3 loop spans 15 amino acids. Germline-derived CDR1 and CDR2 are SGHNT and YENEEA. CDR3 amino acids: CASSLGATYTDTQYF. CDR3 DNA: TGTGCCAGCAGCTTGGGCGCAACCTACACAGATACGCAGTATTTT.

The chain employs TRBV6-5 and TRBJ2-7; 7 bases align to TRBD1. Per germline, CDR1 MNHEY and CDR2 SVGAGI. The CDR3 runs 14 residues. The trim removed 6 bases at V and 3 bases at J, leaving 8 bases unmatched. In nucleotides, the CDR3 is TGTGCCAGCAGCCCCACCGGGACAGTCTACGAGCAGTACGTC. It specifies CASSPTGTVYEQYV.

The V and J genes are TRBV27 and TRBJ2-7; 9 bases are shared with TRBD1. With V trimmed by 6 bases and J by 4 bases, 4 bases remained unmatched. CDR1 and CDR2 (germline): MNHEY, SMNVEV (reference sequence). The CDR3 runs 13 residues. The CDR3 here is CASSDRGVYEQYF. The CDR3 DNA sequence: TGTGCCAGCAGCGACAGGGGGGTTTACGAGCAGTACTTC.

The chain couples TRBV7-3 to TRBJ2-3, with TRBD2 matching 14 bases. V was clipped by 1 base and J by 4 bases; unmatched bases: 10. The germline gives CDR1 SGHTA, CDR2 FQGTGA. This CDR3 has 19 amino acids. DNA for the CDR3: TGTGCCAGCAGCTTAATCGGTGCGGGACTAGCGGGAGACGCAGATACGCAGTATTTT. Amino acid sequence: CASSLIGAGLAGDADTQYF.

The CDR3 loop is CASSFGRGITEAFF. DNA of the CDR3: TGTGCCAGCAGCTTCGGCAGGGGAATCACTGAAGCTTTCTTT. This chain links TRBV11-2 with TRBJ1-1, with D perhaps TRBD1 (6 bases). V shed 3 bases and J shed 4 bases, with 12 bases lying between them. The CDR3 is 14 amino acids. Germline V lookup: CDR1 SGHAT, CDR2 FQNNGV.

The V gene is TRBV6-5, the J gene TRBJ2-7, with a tentative D call TRBD1 (6 bases). Trimming removed 6 bases from V and 6 bases from J, with 15 bases in between. Germline lookup yields CDR1 MNHEY and CDR2 SVGAGI. There are 13 residues in the CDR3. Written as DNA, the CDR3 is TGTGCCAGCAGACAAAGCAGGGGTGGCGAGCAGTACGTC. Its translation: CASRQSRGGEQYV.

This rearrangement joins TRBV10-3 to TRBJ1-5; weak D call: TRBD1 (5 bases). Per germline, CDR1 ENHRY and CDR2 SYGVKD. The V and J ends lost 5 bases and 11 bases respectively, with 13 bases between them. This CDR3 has 12 amino acids. In nucleotides, the CDR3 is TGTGCCATCAGTTGGGAGGGGACGACCCAGCATTTT. It encodes CAISWEGTTQHF.

This chain uses TRBV6-5 with TRBJ1-1, with no clear D. The V end lost 0 bases, the J end lost 5 bases, and 13 bases lay between the germline ends. From germline, CDR1 is MNHEY and CDR2 SVGAGI. The CDR3 has 15 residues. This CDR3 reads CASSYSEVQPTEAFF. CDR3 sequence (DNA): TGTGCCAGCAGTTACTCGGAGGTGCAGCCAACTGAAGCTTTCTTT.

The rearrangement links TRBV5-6 to TRBJ2-3; 11 bases map to TRBD2. CDR1 is SGHDT, CDR2 YYEEEE, per germline. V lost 0 bases, J lost 4 bases, and 4 bases stayed unmatched. The CDR3 has 16 amino acids. The CDR3 DNA is TGTGCCAGCAGCTTGGCTAGCGGGAGGTCAGCAGATACGCAGTATTTT. Translating gives CASSLASGRSADTQYF.

V is TRBV11-2 and J is TRBJ1-3, with 12 nucleotides matching TRBD1. V lost 5 bases and J lost 4; bases outside the gene matches: 6. Germline values: CDR1 SGHAT, CDR2 FQNNGV. This CDR3 spans 16 amino acids. The CDR3 is CASSVRDRGPGNTIYF. In DNA, the CDR3 is TGTGCCAGCAGCGTCCGGGACAGGGGGCCAGGAAACACCATATATTTT.

This clone appeared once. The chain uses TRBV7-3 and TRBJ1-2; D uncertain. CDR1 SGHTA and CDR2 FQGTGA come from the germline V gene. V was clipped by 3 bases and J by 6 bases, with 11 bases between them. The CDR3 runs 13 residues. As DNA, the CDR3 is TGTGCCAGCAGCTTTGGAGGGAAGGATGGCTACACCTTC. It codes for CASSFGGKDGYTF.

This clone was seen only once. The CDR3 DNA reads TGTGCCAGCAGCTCGACTAGCGGGCACTCCTACGAGCAGTACTTC. Amino acid sequence: CASSSTSGHSYEQYF. J is TRBJ2-7 and V is TRBV7-2; 10 bases line up with TRBD2. This CDR3 has 15 amino acids. V was pared by 4 bases and J by 0 bases, with 3 bases of the junction left unmatched. Germline loops: CDR1 SGHTA, CDR2 FQGNSA.

This clone has more than one count but fewer than ten. The rearrangement uses TRBV3-1 (or the pseudogene TRBV3-2) and TRBJ1-2; 10 bases map to TRBD1. The germline V gene has CDR1 LGHDT and CDR2 YNNKEL (reference sequence). With 6 bases clipped from V and 4 bases from J, the junction kept 5 bases outside the gene matches. The CDR3 is made up of 14 amino acids. The CDR3 sequence: CASSRQGASYGYTF. The DNA for the CDR3 is TGTGCCAGCAGTAGACAGGGGGCCAGCTATGGCTACACCTTC.

The rearrangement joins TRBV2 to TRBJ2-3; D perhaps matches TRBD1 (6 bases). Germline CDR1 reads SNHLY; CDR2 reads FYNNEI. CDR3 length: 13 amino acids. V shed 7 bases and J shed 5 bases, with 13 bases lying between them. For the CDR3, the DNA is TGTGCCAGCACAGGGGAGTTGATAGATACGCAGTATTTT. It encodes CASTGELIDTQYF.

The chain is built from TRBV5-1 and TRBJ1-1, with D perhaps TRBD1 (5 bases). Trimming stripped 5 bases from V and 1 base from J, with 9 bases between. CDR3 length equals 13 residues. The germline gives CDR1 SGHRS, CDR2 YFSETQ. The CDR3 sequence: CASRHTGNTEAFF. CDR3 DNA: TGCGCCAGCAGGCACACAGGGAACACTGAAGCTTTCTTT.